Listed here are 7 T cell receptor beta chains from one sample, sequenced in a study of shared clonotypes between healthy human individuals. Profiled with immunoSEQ multiplex PCR; TCRdb holds only in-frame clones, not every one. The sample contains millions of clones, 85% to 95% of which appear only once. The source material was naive CD4+ T cells from PBMCs. Subset meaning: CD45RA+ positively selected. These receptors were obtained from a young man in good health. Some clones in this sample may be carry-over from other donors' samples.

Note on this clone: Its ends do not fully match the called genes, so a read error is possible. This sample also contains other DNA sequences that code for the same CDR3. The J gene is TRBJ2-7, the V gene TRBV5-1, with 8 bases that match TRBD1. Germline assignment: CDR1 SGHRS and CDR2 YFSETQ. CDR3 size: 14 residues. CDR3 coding DNA: TGTGCCAGCAGCAGGACAGGGATTTCCTACGAGCAGTACTTC. Residues: CASSRTGISYEQYF.

The V and J genes are TRBV29-1 and TRBJ2-1; TRBD2 matches at 8 bases. With V trimmed by 8 bases and J by 7 bases, 7 bases remained unmatched. Per germline, CDR1 SQVTM and CDR2 ANQGSEA. The CDR3 has 12 amino acids. In DNA, the CDR3 is TGCAGCCGGGGGGGGTATGGGAATGAGCAGTTCTTC. Translating it yields CSRGGYGNEQFF.

V gene TRBV6-5 combines with J gene TRBJ2-3; 8 nucleotides agree with TRBD1. J was trimmed by 4 bases and V by 3 bases; bases with no gene match: 3. Germline assignment: CDR1 MNHEY and CDR2 SVGAGI. The CDR3 contains 14 residues. As DNA, the CDR3 is TGTGCCAGCAGTTATACAGGGGGGTCAGATACGCAGTATTTT. This gives the protein CASSYTGGSDTQYF.

The chain employs TRBV6-1 and TRBJ1-1; D remains unclear. The germline gives CDR1 MNHNS, CDR2 SASEGT. This CDR3 has 15 residues. The V gene lost 4 bases and the J gene lost 4 bases, with 16 bases spanning the gap. CDR3 sequence (DNA): TGTGCCAGCAGTGCTCGTGATGGCCGACCCACTGAAGCTTTCTTT. This translates into CASSARDGRPTEAFF.

This clone was seen only once. This chain uses TRBV28 with TRBJ1-1; D is unresolved. Germline assignment: CDR1 MDHEN and CDR2 SYDVKM. V lost 7 bases and J 1 base, leaving 10 bases between the germline ends. The CDR3 has 13 residues. Here the CDR3 reads CASKRGWNTEAFF. The CDR3 DNA reads TGTGCCAGCAAACGAGGCTGGAACACTGAAGCTTTCTTT.

The chain is built from TRBV11-3 and TRBJ2-1; 7 bases agree with TRBD1. CDR3 length: 13 residues. The V segment lost 8 bases and the J segment 6 bases; nucleotides outside the gene matches: 7. The germline V gene encodes CDR1 SGHNT and CDR2 YENEEA. CDR3 DNA sequence: TGTGCCAGCGGAGACAGGGCCTTCAATGAGCAGTTCTTC. Its translation: CASGDRAFNEQFF.

The chain has TRBV5-1 and TRBJ2-7; the D gene is possibly TRBD1 (5 bases). The length of the CDR3 is 13 residues. The V end lost 3 bases, the J end lost 5 bases, and 12 bases lay between the germline ends. Per the germline V gene, CDR1 is SGHRS and CDR2 is YFSETQ. Written as DNA, the CDR3 is TGCGCCAGCAGCTCTAGGGGCCGGGACGAGCAGTACTTC. Its protein is CASSSRGRDEQYF.